These T cell receptor beta chains were read from a single sample in a study of OX40 agonist ivuxolimab in advanced cancers. The assay was immunoSEQ multiplex PCR, and TCRdb's table has in-frame clones only and misses some. The table includes about 79,000 clones, 94% detected once. The sample here was CD4+ or CD8+ T cells sorted from blood, taken in a trial of the OX40 agonist ivuxolimab. The receptors come from an adult with an advanced solid tumor such as melanoma, head and neck, liver or kidney cancer. Both conserved end residues are part of each CDR3. The D gene is left open where the match is weak. A row's size may be missing; if present it is once, few, many or a size class.

>NA|TRBV11-3|TRBJ2-1|NA
TGTGCCAGCAGCAACGGGTACAGGGTCCCCAATGAGCAGTTCTTC
CASSNGYRVPNEQFF
>once|TRBV21-1|TRBJ1-1|NA
TGTGCCAGCAGCAAGTCAGGGAAGAACACTGAAGCTTTCTTT
CASSKSGKNTEAFF
>NA|TRBV5-1|TRBJ1-1|NA
TGCGCCAGCAGCTTGGAAGGGGGGAGGTTGGCTGAAGCTTTCTTT
CASSLEGGRLAEAFF
>NA|TRBV28|TRBJ2-7|NA
TGTGCCAGCAGTTCTGGATTTACTGGATACGAGCAGTACTTC
CASSSGFTGYEQYF
>once|TRBV11-2|TRBJ2-7|NA
TGTGCCAGCAGCCAAAAGGACGGCCCGACCTACGAGCAGTACTTC
CASSQKDGPTYEQYF
>NA|TRBV27|TRBJ2-1|TRBD2
TGTGCCAGCAGTTCGGGACTATCCTACAATGAGCAGTTCTTC
CASSSGLSYNEQFF
>NA|TRBV19|TRBJ2-7|NA
TGTGCCAGTAGTTTCACGGGACTCTCCTACGAGCAGTACTTC
CASSFTGLSYEQYF
>NA|TRBV7-6|TRBJ2-3|TRBD2
TGTGCCAGCAGCTTAGTACGGGGGGTCACAGATACGCAGTATTTT
CASSLVRGVTDTQYF
>NA|TRBV27|TRBJ1-2|TRBD1
TGTGCCAGCAGTCCGGGGACAGGGACGTATGGCTACACCTTC
CASSPGTGTYGYTF
>NA|TRBV5-6|TRBJ1-2|NA
TGTGCCAGCAGCCCAACAGGAGCCCACCTCTATGGCTACACCTTC
CASSPTGAHLYGYTF
>NA|TRBV15|TRBJ2-7|TRBD1
TGTGCCACCAGCCAGGGGGTCTCCTACGAGCAGTACTTC
CATSQGVSYEQYF
>NA|TRBV6-4|TRBJ2-1|TRBD2
TGTGCCAGCAGTGTCCAGGCGGGAGTAGGTGAGCAGTTCTTC
CASSVQAGVGEQFF
>NA|TRBV25-1|TRBJ2-3|TRBD2
TGTGCCAGCAGTGAGGGACTAGCGGGAGGGGATACGCAGTATTTT
CASSEGLAGGDTQYF
>NA|TRBV5-1|TRBJ2-5|NA
TGCGCCAGCAGCTTGGGACAGAAAGAGACCCAGTACTTC
CASSLGQKETQYF
>NA|TRBV11-2|TRBJ2-5|NA
TGTGCCAGCAGGGGGGAGCTGGGCCAAGAGACCCAGTACTTC
CASRGELGQETQYF
>NA|TRBV27|TRBJ2-1|TRBD2
TGTGCCAGCAGTTCTTCTAGCGGGGCGTACAATGAGCAGTTCTTC
CASSSSSGAYNEQFF
>few|TRBV2|TRBJ1-2|NA
TGTGCCAGCAACGGCGGGATTGATGGCTACACCTTC
CASNGGIDGYTF
>NA|TRBV6-6|TRBJ1-3|NA
TGTGCCAGCAGTCAAGCGGCTGGAAACACCATATATTTT
CASSQAAGNTIYF
>NA|TRBV7-8|TRBJ1-2|NA
TGTGCCAGCAGCCAGGGTAGAGTCAACTATGGCTACACCTTC
CASSQGRVNYGYTF
>NA|TRBV11-2|TRBJ2-7|NA
TGTGCCAGCAGCTTAGACGGTTACGAGCAGTACTTC
CASSLDGYEQYF
>NA|TRBV28|TRBJ2-7|TRBD1
TGTGCCAGCAGTGGACAGGCCTCCATCGAGCAGTACTTC
CASSGQASIEQYF
>NA|TRBV2|TRBJ1-2|TRBD1
TGTGCCAGCGCGCCACAGGGGCATGGCTACACCTTC
CASAPQGHGYTF
>NA|TRBV19|TRBJ2-1|TRBD2
TGTGCCAGTACCGGGACTAGCGGCGGCTACAATGAGCAGTTCTTC
CASTGTSGGYNEQFF
>NA|TRBV19|TRBJ1-6|NA
TGTGCCAGTAGTCAGGGTGGACTAAATTCACCCCTCCACTTT
CASSQGGLNSPLHF
>NA|TRBV28|TRBJ2-3|NA
TGTGCCAGCAGTCCTACTAGCCGGGCCACAGATACGCAGTATTTT
CASSPTSRATDTQYF
>NA|TRBV27|TRBJ1-4|TRBD1
TGTGCCAGCAGTAATAAAAGACAGGGTTATGAAACGCGCAACCTAAATGAAAAACTGTTTTTT
CASSNKRQGYETRNLNEKLFF
>NA|TRBV11-2|TRBJ2-1|TRBD2
TGTGCCAGCACCGCCGGGGGGGGACTTACCGTCAATGAGCAGTTCTTC
CASTAGGGLTVNEQFF
>NA|TRBV29-1|TRBJ2-2|NA
TGCAGCGGATCCGACTCGAACACCGGGGAGCTGTTTTTT
CSGSDSNTGELFF
>NA|TRBV7-2|TRBJ2-3|TRBD2
TGTGCCAGCAGCCGGGGACTAGCGGGAGGGCCAGGAGATACGCAGTATTTT
CASSRGLAGGPGDTQYF
>NA|TRBV6-1|TRBJ2-5|TRBD2
TGTGCCACCAAGGCTAGCGGGGGAATAGAGACCCAGTACTTC
CATKASGGIETQYF
>NA|TRBV6-5|TRBJ2-7|NA
TGTGCCAGCAGTCTGACTAGCTACGAGCAGTACTTC
CASSLTSYEQYF
>NA|TRBV2|TRBJ1-1|NA
TGTGCCAGCCATGGGGGGAACACTGAAGCTTTCTTT
CASHGGNTEAFF
>NA|TRBV2|TRBJ2-1|NA
TGTGCCAGCAGCTCTGGGAGCCTTTTAGGCTCCTACAATGAGCAGTTCTTC
CASSSGSLLGSYNEQFF
>NA|TRBV6-5|TRBJ1-1|NA
TGTGCCAGCAGCAGAAGCAGTCGTACTGAAGCTTTCTTT
CASSRSSRTEAFF
>NA|TRBV6-5|TRBJ2-3|NA
TGTGCCAGCAGTTACTCCGGAATTGGGGATACGCAGTATTTT
CASSYSGIGDTQYF
>NA|TRBV6-6|TRBJ1-5|NA
TGTGCCAGCTTACCAATCGGTAGTAGCAATCAGCCCCAGCATTTT
CASLPIGSSNQPQHF
>NA|TRBV7-9|TRBJ2-7|NA
TGTGCCAGCAGCTTAACGGGCAGAGGGGACGGGTACGAGCAGTACTTC
CASSLTGRGDGYEQYF
>NA|TRBV5-5|TRBJ2-7|NA
TGTGCCAGCAGTTCATCAAACACCTACGAGCAGTACTTC
CASSSSNTYEQYF
>NA|TRBV6-1|TRBJ1-5|NA
TGTGCCAGCAGTGAAGATCCGGGCTCCAATCAGCCCCAGCATTTT
CASSEDPGSNQPQHF
>NA|TRBV7-2|TRBJ1-1|NA
TGTGCCAGCAGCTTAGTTCCGGCAGAGAACACTGAAGCTTTCTTT
CASSLVPAENTEAFF
>NA|TRBV27|TRBJ2-2|NA
TGTGCCAGCAGTTTTGGCGGGGAGCTGTTTTTT
CASSFGGELFF
>NA|TRBV28|TRBJ2-3|NA
TGTGCCAGCAGTTTAAACCGGGGGACGACCGAGGCGGATACGCAGTATTTT
CASSLNRGTTEADTQYF
>NA|TRBV21-1|TRBJ1-5|NA
TGTGCCAGCAGCAAAGTAGGGATTCCTTATAGCAATCAGCCCCAGCATTTT
CASSKVGIPYSNQPQHF
>NA|TRBV7-9|TRBJ2-1|NA
TGTGCCAGCAGCTTAGCGGGTGAGCAGTTCTTC
CASSLAGEQFF
>NA|TRBV11-1|TRBJ1-1|NA
TGTGCCAGCAGCTTAAGAGTTCGAACAGGAGTTGAAGCTTTCTTT
CASSLRVRTGVEAFF
>NA|TRBV6-5|TRBJ2-2|NA
TGTGCCAGCAGTTACTCGAACCAAAACACCGGGGAGCTGTTTTTT
CASSYSNQNTGELFF
>NA|TRBV6-5|TRBJ1-3|TRBD1
TGTGCCAGCAGAGCGACAGGGCTAGGTGGAAACACCATATATTTT
CASRATGLGGNTIYF
>NA|TRBV19|TRBJ2-1|TRBD2
TGTGCCAGTTCCCCGACTAGCGGGGGCTACAATGAGCAGTTCTTC
CASSPTSGGYNEQFF
>once|TRBV23-1|TRBJ2-2|NA
TGCGCCAGCAGTAACAGGGTCGACACCGGGGAGCTGTTTTTT
CASSNRVDTGELFF
>NA|TRBV7-8|TRBJ2-5|NA
TGTGCCAGCAGCTTAGGGGGGCAGGAGACCCAGTACTTC
CASSLGGQETQYF
>NA|TRBV27|TRBJ2-1|NA
TGTGCCAGCAGTTCCGGGGGACGTCGGGACAATGAGCAGTTCTTC
CASSSGGRRDNEQFF
>NA|TRBV9|TRBJ2-7|NA
TGTGCCAGCAACGACGGGACGGGGTTTATGGAGCAGTACTTC
CASNDGTGFMEQYF
>NA|TRBV27|TRBJ2-1|NA
TGTGCCAGCAGTTTAAGGTCTGGACACAATACCTACAATGAGCAGTTCTTC
CASSLRSGHNTYNEQFF